Below are 21 T cell receptor beta chains sequenced from a single sample in a study of blood T cell repertoires in COVID-19 (dated by TCRdb to about 2020). The library came from the immunoSEQ multiplex PCR assay. Entries here come from immuneACCESS through TCRdb and include only in-frame sequences with V and J called. Some clones fail to appear in such tables; in the studies checked, an unresolved V gene covers under half of the shortfall, and the cause of the remainder is unknown. A total of about 220,000 clones appear in this sample, around 88% of them only once. Roughly 2.3% of the sample is in the top ten clones. Input material: PBMCs or T cells enriched from blood (not recorded which). These TCRs come from a woman aged 40 to 50 with acute COVID-19.

This chain joins TRBV27 and TRBJ1-2, with TRBD1 matching over 7 bases. The germline CDR1 and CDR2 sequences are MNHEY and SMNVEV (reference sequence). With 5 bases clipped from V and 1 base from J, the junction kept 7 bases outside the gene matches. The CDR3 length is 15 residues. The CDR3 DNA is TGTGCCAGCAGTCCAATAGGGGGCAGTAACTATGGCTACACCTTC. This sequence encodes CASSPIGGSNYGYTF.

The chain employs TRBV6-5 and TRBJ2-3, with unresolved D. V dropped 6 bases and J dropped 0 bases, with 10 bases sitting between them. CDR3 length equals 14 residues. The germline CDR1 and CDR2 sequences are MNHEY and SVGAGI. CDR3 residues: CASSSEASTDTQYF. The CDR3 DNA reads as TGTGCCAGCAGCTCAGAGGCTAGCACAGATACGCAGTATTTT.

The chain employs TRBV6-1 and TRBJ1-2, with 11 bases fitting TRBD1. V lost 0 bases to trimming and J lost 7 bases; unmatched junction nucleotides: 4. Germline V gene sequence: CDR1 MNHNS, CDR2 SASEGT. The CDR3 loop spans 15 amino acids. The CDR3 is CASSEAGQGVGGYTF. In nucleotides, the CDR3 is TGTGCCAGCAGTGAAGCGGGACAGGGGGTAGGTGGCTACACCTTC.

CDR3 amino acids: CAGGIQTGEKNTGELFF. The CDR3 DNA sequence: TGTGCCGGAGGGATACAGACAGGGGAAAAAAACACCGGGGAGCTGTTTTTT. The chain is built from TRBV30 and TRBJ2-2, with 8 bases matching TRBD1. With V trimmed by 8 bases and J by 2 bases, 16 bases remained unmatched. Looked up from germline, CDR1 is GTSNPN and CDR2 is SVGIG (reference sequence). The CDR3 runs 17 residues.

The rearrangement links TRBV7-9 to TRBJ1-4; weak D call: TRBD1 (5 bases). Looked up from germline, CDR1 is SEHNR and CDR2 is FQNEAQ (reference sequence). The CDR3 is 15 amino acids. The V end lost 4 bases, the J end lost 8 bases, and 17 bases lay between the germline ends. The CDR3 DNA reads TGTGCCAGCAGCTCGGGGGGGACCGGCCTCGAAAAACTGTTTTTT. Amino acid sequence: CASSSGGTGLEKLFF.

The chain uses TRBV2 and TRBJ2-5; possible D gene TRBD1, 6 bases. The CDR3 extends over 14 amino acids. Trimming took 6 bases from V and 6 from J, leaving 17 bases between them. Germline lookup yields CDR1 SNHLY and CDR2 FYNNEI. The CDR3 reads CASRDGTPGKTQYF. Here the CDR3 DNA reads TGTGCCAGCAGAGACGGGACACCGGGGAAGACCCAGTACTTC.

The chain joins TRBV2 to TRBJ1-6, with no clear D. Germline lookup yields CDR1 SNHLY and CDR2 FYNNEI. The CDR3 length is 16 residues. V was shortened by 6 bases and J by 7 bases, with 19 bases between the two germline ends. CDR3: CASSPRVRGRNSPLHF. The DNA for the CDR3 is TGTGCCAGCAGCCCGAGAGTTCGGGGTCGGAATTCACCCCTCCACTTT.

The rearrangement links TRBV19 to TRBJ1-3; weak D call: TRBD1 (6 bases). Germline CDR1 reads LNHDA; CDR2 reads SQIVND (reference sequence). CDR3 length: 17 amino acids. The V end was cut by 6 bases, the J end by 4 bases, with 22 bases between. The CDR3 sequence: CASRQRDTPLSGNTIYF. The CDR3 DNA is TGTGCCAGTAGGCAGCGGGACACCCCTCTCTCCGGAAACACCATATATTTT.

The chain has TRBV7-2 and TRBJ2-7; D remains ambiguous. The CDR3 loop spans 13 amino acids. Trimming removed 5 bases from V and 0 bases from J, with 8 bases in between. The germline CDR1 and CDR2 sequences are SGHTA and FQGNSA. As DNA, the CDR3 is TGTGCCAGCAGCCCAGAGGCCTCCTACGAGCAGTACTTC. Protein sequence: CASSPEASYEQYF.

The rearrangement joins TRBV7-9 to TRBJ1-2; no firm D call. The CDR3 is 15 residues long. Trimming took off 3 bases at V and 6 bases at J, with 17 bases between the two ends. The germline V gene encodes CDR1 SEHNR and CDR2 FQNEAQ (reference sequence). CDR3: CASSLFRLKEDGYTF. DNA of the CDR3: TGTGCCAGCAGCTTGTTTCGTCTCAAGGAGGATGGCTACACCTTC.

The chain has TRBV19 and TRBJ1-1, with D tentatively TRBD1 (5 bases). Germline CDR1 is LNHDA and CDR2 is SQIVND (reference sequence). V was pared by 0 bases and J by 0 bases, with 11 bases between. The CDR3 has 16 residues. CDR3 in amino acids: CASSIDPAGMNTEAFF. The CDR3 DNA sequence: TGTGCCAGTAGTATAGATCCAGCAGGGATGAACACTGAAGCTTTCTTT. The entire variable domain, with the rest obtained from reference TRBV19 and TRBJ1-1, is as follows: DGGITQSPKYLFRKEGQNVTLSCEQNLNHDAMYWYRQDPGQGLRLIYYSQIVNDFQKGDIAEGYSVSREKKESFPLTVTSAQKNPTAFYLCASSIDPAGMNTEAFFGQGTRLTVV.

This chain connects TRBV7-8 to TRBJ1-2, with TRBD1 matching over 11 bases. J lost 8 bases, V lost 6 bases, and 11 bases had no gene match. Per the germline V gene, CDR1 is SGHVS and CDR2 is FQNEAQ. The CDR3 runs 15 residues. The DNA of the CDR3 is TGTGCCAGCAGTCCAAGGACAGGGGGCGCCTGGGGCTACACCTTC. Translating it yields CASSPRTGGAWGYTF.

The gene calls are TRBV7-2 and TRBJ1-2; no firm D call. Trimming shortened V by 2 bases and J by 0 bases, and 7 bases separated the two germline ends. Germline V lookup: CDR1 SGHTA, CDR2 FQGNSA. The CDR3 sequence is 14 residues long. As DNA, the CDR3 is TGTGCCAGCAGCTTAAGAGGAGCTAACTATGGCTACACCTTC. Amino acids: CASSLRGANYGYTF.

The chain employs TRBV30 and TRBJ1-3; the match to TRBD1 covers 7 bases. With 2 bases clipped from V and 0 bases from J, the junction kept 4 bases outside the gene matches. Germline loops: CDR1 GTSNPN, CDR2 SVGIG (reference sequence). CDR3 length: 15 amino acids. The chain's CDR3 is CAWSPGTDSGNTIYF. The CDR3 region has the DNA TGTGCCTGGAGTCCCGGGACAGACTCTGGAAACACCATATATTTT.

The V call is TRBV7-2, the J call TRBJ1-6; 9 bases align to TRBD1. Germline V gives CDR1 SGHTA, CDR2 FQGNSA. V shed 1 base, J shed 8 bases, and the junction held 6 bases outside the gene matches. The CDR3 contains 16 residues. CDR3 bases: TGTGCCAGCAGCTTAGATCCCACAGGGGGCTATTCACCCCTCCACTTT. Translation gives CASSLDPTGGYSPLHF.

The table lists this clone with a count of one. This sequence joins TRBV10-3 and TRBJ1-2; D not resolved. The CDR3 totals 18 residues. The germline V gene encodes CDR1 ENHRY and CDR2 SYGVKD. V was trimmed by 4 bases and J by 3 bases, leaving 24 bases between them. The CDR3 DNA reads as TGTGCCATCAGTGGGGGAACAAGTCGGGAGGAGGGATACTATGGCTACACCTTC. Protein product: CAISGGTSREEGYYGYTF.

The table lists this clone with a few counts. Here the CDR3 DNA reads TGTGCCAGTAGTATCACACCCGGGACAGACTATGGCTACACCTTC. This translates into CASSITPGTDYGYTF. V and J are TRBV19 and TRBJ1-2, with TRBD1 matching 7 bases. Germline V lookup: CDR1 LNHDA, CDR2 SQIVND (reference sequence). Trimming cost V 3 bases and J 3 bases; bases outside gene matches: 7. CDR3 length: 15 residues.

The chain combines TRBV18 with TRBJ2-2; no firm D call. The CDR3 has 16 amino acids. Trimming removed 0 bases from V and 1 base from J, with 9 bases in between. The V gene's germline CDR1 is KGHSH and CDR2 LQKENI. The CDR3, as DNA: TGTGCCAGCTCACCACCGCAGAGACAGAACACCGGGGAGCTGTTTTTT. This translates into CASSPPQRQNTGELFF.

V and J are TRBV7-2 and TRBJ1-6; the D is unclear. The CDR3 is 14 residues long. V shed 1 base and J shed 9 bases, with 10 bases lying between them. The germline V gene encodes CDR1 SGHTA and CDR2 FQGNSA. In DNA form, the CDR3 reads TGTGCCAGCAGCTTAGGAGGCAGCAGTTCACCCCTCCACTTT. Its translation: CASSLGGSSSPLHF. Complete variable domain (other parts from reference TRBV7-2 and TRBJ1-6): GAGVSQSPSNKVTEKGKDVELRCDPISGHTALYWYRQSLGQGLEFLIYFQGNSAPDKSGLPSDRFSAERTGGSVSTLTIQRTQQEDSAVYLCASSLGGSSSPLHFGNGTRLTVT.

V is TRBV20-1 and J is TRBJ1-6; the D gene is possibly TRBD1 (5 bases). V shed 3 bases and J shed 2 bases, with 11 bases lying between them. CDR3 length equals 15 residues. The germline V gene encodes CDR1 DFQATT and CDR2 SNEGSKA (reference sequence). The CDR3 loop is CSASMGEAYNSPLHF. The CDR3 DNA sequence: TGCAGTGCTAGTATGGGGGAGGCCTATAATTCACCCCTCCACTTT.

This chain connects TRBV9 to TRBJ1-4; TRBD1 matches at 7 bases. Germline loops: CDR1 SGDLS, CDR2 YYNGEE. V was clipped by 2 bases and J by 8 bases; unmatched bases: 9. This CDR3 spans 15 amino acids. The chain's CDR3 is CASSVTTGLSEKLFF. The CDR3 nucleotides read TGTGCCAGCAGCGTGACGACAGGGTTGTCCGAAAAACTGTTTTTT.